Below are 26 T cell receptor beta chains sequenced from a single sample in a study of neurological immune-mediated disorders (dated by TCRdb to between 2018 and 2021). Receptor amplification or capture employed 5' RACE. The instrument given in TCRdb is Illumina HiSeq 2500. In-frame beta chains were kept once TCRdb had trimmed the public reads at Q25 with fastp and called clones with MiXCR. CDR3 protein sequences are deduplicated, and each keeps its most common genes and DNA. For this sample there are roughly 75,000 distinct CDR3 sequences; about 2.5% appear just once. The ten most abundant clones make up 1.1% of the sample. Sequences were obtained from PBMCs. The source of these receptors is a woman under 40 with multiple sclerosis.

This clonotype has a count of ten or more. This chain joins TRBV3-1 and TRBJ1-2; D gene uncertain. V lost 1 base, J lost 8 bases, and 11 bases lay in between. Germline V gene sequence: CDR1 LGHDT, CDR2 YNNKEL (reference sequence). The CDR3 is 13 residues long. CDR3 sequence (DNA): TGTGCCAGCAGCCAAGGGGTACGAGGAGGCTACACCTTC. Its protein is CASSQGVRGGYTF.

This clonotype occurred many times. V is TRBV11-2 and J is TRBJ2-5; the match to TRBD1 covers 8 bases. CDR3 length equals 14 residues. V lost 5 bases to trimming and J lost 5 bases; unmatched junction nucleotides: 7. CDR1 and CDR2 from the germline V gene are SGHAT and FQNNGV. The CDR3 is CASSPQGARETQYF. The CDR3 coding sequence is TGTGCCAGCAGCCCCCAGGGGGCGCGGGAGACCCAGTACTTC.

This clonotype was picked up many times. This chain joins TRBV20-1 and TRBJ2-1, with TRBD2 matching 14 bases. V gave up 3 bases and J gave up 2 bases; unmatched junction bases: 9. This CDR3 comprises 18 residues. The germline V gene has CDR1 DFQATT and CDR2 SNEGSKA (reference sequence). CDR3: CSARYGTSGSLPYNEQFF. In DNA form, the CDR3 reads TGCAGTGCTAGGTACGGGACTAGCGGGAGTTTACCCTACAATGAGCAGTTCTTC.

This clonotype has at least ten counts. Here the CDR3 DNA reads TGTGCCAGCAGCTTGCGTCGGACAGGGCGGAGGGAGACCCAGTACTTC. Its translation: CASSLRRTGRRETQYF. The J gene is TRBJ2-5, the V gene TRBV7-9, with 8 bases lining up with TRBD1. Per the germline V gene, CDR1 is SEHNR and CDR2 is FQNEAQ (reference sequence). V lost 3 bases and J lost 5; bases outside the gene matches: 11. The CDR3 has 16 amino acids.

This clonotype was found many times. The chain combines TRBV7-9 with TRBJ2-1; possibly TRBD1 for D (6 bases). V was trimmed by 4 bases and J by 5 bases, leaving 12 bases between them. Germline CDR1 SEHNR, CDR2 FQNEAQ (reference sequence). CDR3 length: 14 residues. In DNA form, the CDR3 reads TGTGCCAGCAGCTCAAGGACAGCTAACAATGAGCAGTTCTTC. Translation gives CASSSRTANNEQFF.

This clonotype was recorded at least ten times. The chain couples TRBV20-1 to TRBJ2-1, with 11 nucleotides matching TRBD1. CDR1 and CDR2 (germline): DFQATT, SNEGSKA (reference sequence). J lost 8 bases, V lost 3 bases, and 9 bases had no gene match. This CDR3 is built from 15 residues. CDR3 nucleotides: TGCAGTGCTAGGGACAGGGGGCGGGGGAGTGATGAGCAGTTCTTC. Its protein is CSARDRGRGSDEQFF.

This clonotype was observed many times. The V call is TRBV27, the J call TRBJ2-2; D call uncertain. The CDR3 contains 12 residues. Germline lookup yields CDR1 MNHEY and CDR2 SMNVEV (reference sequence). V shed 2 bases and J shed 6 bases, with 4 bases lying between them. The CDR3 coding sequence is TGTGCCAGCAGTTTACGGGCCGGGGAGCTGTTTTTT. Encoded protein: CASSLRAGELFF.

This clonotype was observed many times. The rearrangement uses TRBV7-2 and TRBJ2-1, with TRBD2 matching 7 bases. Germline lookup yields CDR1 SGHTA and CDR2 FQGNSA. This CDR3 has 16 amino acids. J was trimmed by 0 bases and V by 4 bases; bases with no gene match: 6. The CDR3 loop is CASSWLGGGSYNEQFF. DNA for the CDR3: TGTGCCAGCAGCTGGCTTGGCGGGGGCTCCTACAATGAGCAGTTCTTC.

This clonotype came up many times. V and J are TRBV7-2 and TRBJ2-5; D gene unclear. The CDR3 contains 12 residues. Germline-derived CDR1 and CDR2 are SGHTA and FQGNSA. Trimming removed 0 bases from V and 3 bases from J, with 2 bases in between. The CDR3 region is CASSLAKETQYF. CDR3 coding DNA: TGTGCCAGCAGCTTAGCCAAAGAGACCCAGTACTTC.

This clonotype was recorded many times. V and J are TRBV15 and TRBJ2-5, with D perhaps given as TRBD1 or TRBD2 (5 bases each). Per the germline V gene, CDR1 is LNHNV and CDR2 is YYDKDF (reference sequence). Trimming cost V 0 bases and J 4 bases, with 21 bases left between them. The CDR3 covers 18 residues. CDR3 loop: CATSRDGGGRGARETQYF. The CDR3 nucleotides read TGTGCCACCAGCAGAGATGGAGGAGGAAGGGGAGCGAGAGAGACCCAGTACTTC.

The sample holds many counts of this clonotype. The V call is TRBV18, the J call TRBJ2-5; D remains ambiguous. Looked up from germline, CDR1 is KGHSH and CDR2 is LQKENI. V lost 2 bases and J 5 bases, leaving 18 bases between the germline ends. This CDR3 comprises 16 residues. CDR3 region: CASSPRPGLERETQYF. CDR3 DNA sequence: TGTGCCAGCTCACCAAGGCCAGGCCTAGAGAGGGAGACCCAGTACTTC. Drawing the rest from reference TRBV18 and TRBJ2-5, the complete variable domain is NAGVMQNPRHLVRRRGQEARLRCSPMKGHSHVYWYRQLPEEGLKFMVYLQKENIIDESGMPKERFSAEFPKEGPSILRIQQVVRGDSAAYFCASSPRPGLERETQYFGPGTRLLVL.

This clonotype came up many times. This chain joins TRBV15 and TRBJ1-5; D ambiguous. Trimming took 1 base from V and 6 from J, leaving 7 bases between them. CDR1 is LNHNV and CDR2 is YYDKDF in the germline V gene (reference sequence). CDR3 length: 13 amino acids. The CDR3 spells CATSRVPFQPQHF. Here the CDR3 DNA reads TGTGCCACCAGCAGAGTCCCCTTTCAGCCCCAGCATTTT.

This clonotype was counted many times. The chain links TRBV7-2 to TRBJ2-7; D might be TRBD1 (6 bases). Germline V CDR1 and CDR2: SGHTA, FQGNSA. There are 14 residues in the CDR3. The V gene lost 8 bases and the J gene lost 4 bases, with 18 bases spanning the gap. The chain's CDR3 is CASGRDNVLYEQYF. The CDR3 coding sequence is TGTGCCAGCGGACGGGACAATGTGTTGTACGAGCAGTACTTC.

This clonotype was recorded at least ten times. The chain recombines TRBV27 with TRBJ2-7; tentatively, D is TRBD1 (6 bases). Germline V gene sequence: CDR1 MNHEY, CDR2 SMNVEV (reference sequence). V dropped 3 bases and J dropped 3 bases, with 15 bases sitting between them. This CDR3 is 15 amino acids long. For the CDR3, the DNA is TGTGCCAGCAGTTTCTCCGGGACAAACCACTACGAGCAGTACTTC. It encodes CASSFSGTNHYEQYF.

This clonotype was recorded many times. V is TRBV7-8 and J is TRBJ2-1; 10 nucleotides align to TRBD2. CDR1 and CDR2 (germline): SGHVS, FQNEAQ. The CDR3 has 14 amino acids. V lost 5 bases, J lost 11 bases, and 9 bases stayed unmatched. CDR3 coding DNA: TGTGCCAGCAGCCTAGAGCGGACTAGCGGTAAGCAGTTCTTC. This codes for CASSLERTSGKQFF.

This clonotype was seen many times. The chain couples TRBV27 to TRBJ1-4; TRBD1 is a possible D gene (5 bases). The CDR3 extends over 14 amino acids. In germline, CDR1 is MNHEY, CDR2 SMNVEV (reference sequence). V was cut by 4 bases and J by 4 bases, with 10 bases left in between. The CDR3 DNA reads TGTGCCAGCAGTTCGACAGCCCTTAATGAAAAACTGTTTTTT. Translation: CASSSTALNEKLFF.

This clonotype was found many times. The chain uses TRBV5-6 and TRBJ2-7, with a tentative D call TRBD2 (6 bases). Germline values: CDR1 SGHDT, CDR2 YYEEEE. This CDR3 comprises 14 residues. Trimming took off 2 bases at V and 3 bases at J, with 12 bases between the two ends. The CDR3 sequence is CASSFLASNYEQYF. The CDR3 DNA sequence: TGTGCCAGCAGCTTTCTAGCGTCAAACTACGAGCAGTACTTC.

This clonotype has a count of ten or more. The V gene is TRBV15, the J gene TRBJ2-3, with a possible D match to TRBD1 (5 bases). The CDR3 contains 17 residues. Per germline, CDR1 LNHNV and CDR2 YYDKDF (reference sequence). Trimming pared 1 base from V and 2 bases from J, leaving 16 bases between. The CDR3 region has the DNA TGTGCCACCAGCAGAGTAACGGAACAGGCCCACACAGATACGCAGTATTTT. It translates to CATSRVTEQAHTDTQYF.

Points on this clonotype: A single base separates this from a much larger clone, so it may be a read error. The V call is TRBV6-5, the J call TRBJ1-1, with a possible D match to TRBD1 (6 bases). This CDR3 has 12 amino acids. Germline assignment: CDR1 MNHEY and CDR2 SVGAGI. The CDR3 DNA follows: TGTGACAGCAGTTACAGGGATACTGAAGCTTTCTTT. This translates into CDSSYRDTEAFF.

This clonotype was seen at least ten times. J is TRBJ2-3 and V is TRBV20-1; 12 nucleotides agree with TRBD2. Unmatched junction bases numbered 2, after V lost 6 bases and J lost 1 base. The CDR3 is made up of 14 amino acids. CDR1 and CDR2 (germline): DFQATT, SNEGSKA (reference sequence). CDR3 coding DNA: TGCAGTGCCAGACTAGCGGGAGGCACAGATACGCAGTATTTT. This gives the protein CSARLAGGTDTQYF.

This clonotype has ten or more counts. The gene calls are TRBV12-3 or TRBV12-4 and TRBJ2-7, with D perhaps TRBD1 (6 bases). The CDR3 covers 14 residues. The V end lost 2 bases, the J end lost 7 bases, and 15 bases lay between the germline ends. The CDR3 loop is CASSLLPRTDEQYF. CDR3 nucleotide sequence: TGTGCCAGCAGTTTACTCCCCCGGACAGATGAGCAGTACTTC.

This clonotype was counted at least ten times. V and J are TRBV27 and TRBJ2-1, with a possible D match to TRBD2 (5 bases). V was shortened by 3 bases and J by 10 bases, with 10 bases between the two germline ends. The CDR3 runs to 12 residues. The germline V gene has CDR1 MNHEY and CDR2 SMNVEV (reference sequence). CDR3 residues: CASSFRPGEQFF. The CDR3 region has the DNA TGTGCCAGCAGTTTCCGGCCGGGGGAGCAGTTCTTC.

This clonotype was picked up many times. The chain uses TRBV27 and TRBJ2-7; 9 positions agree with TRBD1. The CDR3 contains 14 residues. CDR1 and CDR2 from the germline V gene are MNHEY and SMNVEV (reference sequence). V trimming: 3 bases; J trimming: 4 bases; junction bases outside the gene matches: 4. The CDR3: CASSLDRGVYEQYF. As DNA, the CDR3 is TGTGCCAGCAGTTTGGACAGGGGCGTTTACGAGCAGTACTTC.

This clonotype was observed at least ten times. CDR3 DNA: TGTGCCAGCAGTTACGGGGGGCTTGCTAATGAAAAACTGTTTTTT. It specifies CASSYGGLANEKLFF. The rearrangement uses TRBV6-5 and TRBJ1-4; maybe TRBD1 (6 bases). The CDR3 runs 15 residues. CDR1 MNHEY and CDR2 SVGAGI come from the germline V gene. V was trimmed by 2 bases and J by 3 bases, leaving 10 bases between them.

This clonotype showed up many times. The genes are TRBV20-1 and TRBJ1-2; the D gene is possibly TRBD1 (6 bases). The CDR3 has 13 residues. Trimming took 1 base from V and 3 from J, leaving 9 bases between them. From germline, CDR1 is DFQATT and CDR2 SNEGSKA (reference sequence). The CDR3 loop is CSARGQVDYGYTF. CDR3 in DNA: TGCAGTGCTAGAGGACAGGTTGACTATGGCTACACCTTC.

This clonotype was counted at least ten times. The chain uses TRBV7-6 and TRBJ1-1; no firm D call. The germline V gene has CDR1 SGHVS and CDR2 FNYEAQ. V dropped 5 bases and J dropped 12 bases, with 16 bases sitting between them. This CDR3 has 12 residues. The CDR3 sequence is CASSPLLGRTFF. The CDR3 DNA reads as TGTGCCAGCAGCCCCCTCCTTGGGAGAACTTTCTTT.